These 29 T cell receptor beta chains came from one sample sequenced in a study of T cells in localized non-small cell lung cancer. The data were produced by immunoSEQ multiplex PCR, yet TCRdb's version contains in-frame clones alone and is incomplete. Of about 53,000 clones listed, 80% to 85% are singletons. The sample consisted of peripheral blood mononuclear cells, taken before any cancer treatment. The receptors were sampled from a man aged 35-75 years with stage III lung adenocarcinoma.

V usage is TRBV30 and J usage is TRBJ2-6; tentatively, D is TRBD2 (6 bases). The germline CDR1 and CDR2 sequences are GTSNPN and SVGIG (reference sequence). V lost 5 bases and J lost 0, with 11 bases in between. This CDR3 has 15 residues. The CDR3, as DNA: TGTGCCTGGGGACTACAGAGCTCTGGGGCCAACGTCCTGACTTTC. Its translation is CAWGLQSSGANVLTF.

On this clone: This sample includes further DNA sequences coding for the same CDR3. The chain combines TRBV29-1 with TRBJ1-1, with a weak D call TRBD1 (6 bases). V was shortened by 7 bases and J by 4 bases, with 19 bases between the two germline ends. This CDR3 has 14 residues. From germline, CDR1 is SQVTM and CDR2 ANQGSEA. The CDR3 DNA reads TGCAGCGGGGGGGACGGGGGGCTCGTCACTGAAGCTTTCTTT. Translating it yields CSGGDGGLVTEAFF.

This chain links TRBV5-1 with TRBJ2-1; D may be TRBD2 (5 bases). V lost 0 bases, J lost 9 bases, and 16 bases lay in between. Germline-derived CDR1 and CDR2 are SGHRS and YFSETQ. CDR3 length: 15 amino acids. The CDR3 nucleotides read TGCGCCAGCAGCTTGGGACTATCGAGCGGTCCTGAGCAGTTCTTC. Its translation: CASSLGLSSGPEQFF.

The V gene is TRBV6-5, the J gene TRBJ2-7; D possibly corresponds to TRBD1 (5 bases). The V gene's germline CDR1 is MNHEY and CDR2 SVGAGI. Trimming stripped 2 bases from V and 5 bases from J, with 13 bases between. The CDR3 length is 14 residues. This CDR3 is CASSYVRRGDEQYF. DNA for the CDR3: TGTGCCAGCAGTTACGTTCGAAGGGGCGACGAGCAGTACTTC.

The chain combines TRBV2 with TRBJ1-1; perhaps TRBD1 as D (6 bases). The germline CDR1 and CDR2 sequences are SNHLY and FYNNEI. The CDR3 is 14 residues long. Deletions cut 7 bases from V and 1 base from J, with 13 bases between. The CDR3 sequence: CASMLQGSNTEAFF. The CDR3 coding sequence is TGTGCCAGCATGCTGCAGGGGTCGAACACTGAAGCTTTCTTT.

The CDR3 sequence is CASSSGEGGTEAFF. The DNA of the CDR3 is TGTGCCAGCAGCTCCGGAGAGGGGGGCACTGAAGCTTTCTTT. The chain employs TRBV11-2 and TRBJ1-1, with D possibly being TRBD1 (6 bases). V gave up 4 bases and J gave up 4 bases, with 13 bases separating them. The length of the CDR3 is 14 residues. Germline values: CDR1 SGHAT, CDR2 FQNNGV.

The chain's CDR3 is CASSDRVGYGYTF. CDR3 nucleotide sequence: TGTGCCAGTAGCGACAGGGTTGGCTATGGCTACACCTTC. The rearrangement links TRBV19 to TRBJ1-2; 7 nucleotides match TRBD1. Germline-derived CDR1 and CDR2 are LNHDA and SQIVND (reference sequence). The V gene end was trimmed by 6 bases and the J gene end by 4 bases; junction bases not matched to a gene: 5. CDR3 length: 13 amino acids.

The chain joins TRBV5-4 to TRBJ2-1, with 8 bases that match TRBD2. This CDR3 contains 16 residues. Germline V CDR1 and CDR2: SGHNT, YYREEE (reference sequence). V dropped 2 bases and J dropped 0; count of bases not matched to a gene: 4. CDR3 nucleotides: TGTGCCAGCAGCTTAGCGGGAGTCCTCTCCTACAATGAGCAGTTCTTC. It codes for CASSLAGVLSYNEQFF.

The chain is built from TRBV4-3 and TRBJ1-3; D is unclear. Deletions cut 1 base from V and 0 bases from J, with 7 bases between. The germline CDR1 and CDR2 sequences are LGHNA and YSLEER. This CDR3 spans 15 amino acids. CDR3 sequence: CASSQAFASGNTIYF. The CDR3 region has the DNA TGCGCCAGCAGCCAAGCTTTCGCCTCTGGAAACACCATATATTTT.

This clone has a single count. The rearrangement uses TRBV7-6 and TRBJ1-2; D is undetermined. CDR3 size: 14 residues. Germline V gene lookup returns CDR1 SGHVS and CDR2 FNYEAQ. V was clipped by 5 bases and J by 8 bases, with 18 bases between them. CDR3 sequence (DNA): TGTGCCAGCAGCCAAGTTTCTGGGGAGACAGGCTACACCTTC. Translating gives CASSQVSGETGYTF.

The CDR3 here is CASRTGGSNQPQHF. CDR3 DNA sequence: TGTGCCAGCAGAACAGGGGGGAGCAATCAGCCCCAGCATTTT. J is TRBJ1-5 and V is TRBV6-6; 8 bases are a match to TRBD1. After removal of 6 bases from V and 1 base from J, the junction contained 2 bases not matched to a gene. There are 14 residues in the CDR3. Per the germline V gene, CDR1 is MNHNY and CDR2 is SVGAGI (reference sequence).

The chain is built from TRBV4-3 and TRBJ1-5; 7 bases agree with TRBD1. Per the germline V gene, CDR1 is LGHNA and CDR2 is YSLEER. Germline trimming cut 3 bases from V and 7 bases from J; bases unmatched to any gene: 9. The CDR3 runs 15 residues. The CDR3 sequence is CASSQARGGGQPQHF. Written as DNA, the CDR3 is TGCGCCAGCAGCCAGGCCAGGGGGGGCGGCCAGCCCCAGCATTTT.

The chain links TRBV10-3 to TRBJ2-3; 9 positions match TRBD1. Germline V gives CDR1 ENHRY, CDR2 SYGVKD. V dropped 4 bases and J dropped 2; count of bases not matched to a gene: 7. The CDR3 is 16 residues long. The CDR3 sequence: CAISAETGGVTDTQYF. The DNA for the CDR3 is TGTGCCATCAGTGCAGAGACAGGGGGGGTCACAGATACGCAGTATTTT.

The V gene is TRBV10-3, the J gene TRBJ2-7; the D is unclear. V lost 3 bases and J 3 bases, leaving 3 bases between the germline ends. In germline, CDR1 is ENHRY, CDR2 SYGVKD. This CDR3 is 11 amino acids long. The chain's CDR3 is CAISDVYEQYF. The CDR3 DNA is TGTGCCATCAGTGACGTCTACGAGCAGTACTTC.

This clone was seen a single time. This chain's CDR3 is CASNPGVNYGYTF. The CDR3 nucleotides are TGTGCCAGCAACCCCGGAGTTAACTATGGCTACACCTTC. V usage is TRBV2 and J usage is TRBJ1-2; D uncertain. The CDR3 totals 13 residues. With 7 bases removed from V and 1 base from J, the gap between germline ends came to 10 bases. CDR1 is SNHLY and CDR2 is FYNNEI in the germline V gene.

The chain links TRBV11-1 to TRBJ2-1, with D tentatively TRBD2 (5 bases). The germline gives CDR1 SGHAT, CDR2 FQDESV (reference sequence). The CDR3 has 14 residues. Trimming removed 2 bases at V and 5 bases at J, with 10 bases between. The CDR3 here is CASSLKLEDNEQFF. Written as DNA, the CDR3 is TGTGCCAGCAGCTTAAAACTAGAAGACAATGAGCAGTTCTTC.

The CDR3 spells CASSSSGGDNEQFF. DNA for the CDR3: TGTGCCAGCAGTTCCAGCGGGGGGGACAATGAGCAGTTCTTC. The V and J genes are TRBV6-5 and TRBJ2-1; 10 nucleotides align to TRBD2. The CDR3 loop spans 14 amino acids. Germline V lookup: CDR1 MNHEY, CDR2 SVGAGI. V lost 4 bases and J lost 5; bases outside the gene matches: 2.

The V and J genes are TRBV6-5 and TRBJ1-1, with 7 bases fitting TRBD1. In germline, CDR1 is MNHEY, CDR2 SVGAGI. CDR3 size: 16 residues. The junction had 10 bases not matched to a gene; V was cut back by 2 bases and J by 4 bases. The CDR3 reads CASSYSGGGGGTEAFF. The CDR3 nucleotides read TGTGCCAGCAGTTACAGTGGAGGGGGCGGGGGCACTGAAGCTTTCTTT.

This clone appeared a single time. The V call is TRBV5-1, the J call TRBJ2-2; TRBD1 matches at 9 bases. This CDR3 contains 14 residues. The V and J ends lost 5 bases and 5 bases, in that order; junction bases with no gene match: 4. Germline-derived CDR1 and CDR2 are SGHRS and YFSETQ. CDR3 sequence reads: CASRPGQGTGELFF. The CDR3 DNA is TGCGCCAGCAGACCCGGACAGGGGACCGGGGAGCTGTTTTTT.

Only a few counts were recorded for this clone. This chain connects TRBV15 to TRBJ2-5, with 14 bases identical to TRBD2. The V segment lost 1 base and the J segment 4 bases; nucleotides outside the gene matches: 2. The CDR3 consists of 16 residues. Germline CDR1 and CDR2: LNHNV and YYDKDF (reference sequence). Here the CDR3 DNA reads TGTGCCACCAGCAGAGCCGGGACTAGCGGGAGAGAGACCCAGTACTTC. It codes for CATSRAGTSGRETQYF.

The CDR3 spells CASSYSRRGGYTF. CDR3 nucleotides: TGTGCCAGCAGTTACTCGAGGCGGGGAGGCTACACCTTC. The chain combines TRBV6-5 with TRBJ1-2; the D is unclear. This CDR3 comprises 13 residues. Germline CDR1 reads MNHEY; CDR2 reads SVGAGI. V dropped 0 bases and J dropped 8 bases, with 10 bases sitting between them.

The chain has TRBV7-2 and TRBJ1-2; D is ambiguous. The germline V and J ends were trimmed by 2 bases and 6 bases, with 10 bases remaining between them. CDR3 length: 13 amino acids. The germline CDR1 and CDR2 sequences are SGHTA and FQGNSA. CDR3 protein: CASSLIWLDGYTF. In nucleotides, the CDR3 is TGTGCCAGCAGCTTAATTTGGTTAGATGGCTACACCTTC.

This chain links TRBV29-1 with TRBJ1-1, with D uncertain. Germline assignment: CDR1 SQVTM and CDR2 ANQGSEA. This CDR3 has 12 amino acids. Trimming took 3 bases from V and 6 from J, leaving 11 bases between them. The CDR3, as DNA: TGCAGCGTTGAGAAAGAAGGCGCTGAAGCTTTCTTT. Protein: CSVEKEGAEAFF.

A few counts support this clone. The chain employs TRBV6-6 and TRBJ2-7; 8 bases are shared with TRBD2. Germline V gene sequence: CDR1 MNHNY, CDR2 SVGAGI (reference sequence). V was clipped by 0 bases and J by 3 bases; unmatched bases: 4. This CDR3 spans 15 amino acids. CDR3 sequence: CASSYSEAGVYEQYF. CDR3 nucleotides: TGTGCCAGCAGTTACTCGGAAGCGGGGGTCTACGAGCAGTACTTC.

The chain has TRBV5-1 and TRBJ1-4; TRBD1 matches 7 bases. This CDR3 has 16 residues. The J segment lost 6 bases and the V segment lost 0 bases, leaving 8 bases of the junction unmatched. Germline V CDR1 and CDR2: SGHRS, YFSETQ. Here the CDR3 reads CASSLEARGGHEKLFF. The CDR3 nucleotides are TGCGCCAGCAGCTTGGAAGCCAGGGGGGGACATGAAAAACTGTTTTTT.

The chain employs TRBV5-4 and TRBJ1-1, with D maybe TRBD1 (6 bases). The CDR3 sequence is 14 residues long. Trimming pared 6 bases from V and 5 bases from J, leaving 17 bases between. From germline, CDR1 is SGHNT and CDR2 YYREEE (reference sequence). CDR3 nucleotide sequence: TGTGCCAGCACCCCTGGGGGCGAAGGAACTGAAGCTTTCTTT. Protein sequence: CASTPGGEGTEAFF.

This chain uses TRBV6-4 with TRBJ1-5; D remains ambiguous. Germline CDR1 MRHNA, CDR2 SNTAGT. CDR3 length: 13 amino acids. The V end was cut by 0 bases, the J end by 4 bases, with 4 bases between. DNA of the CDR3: TGTGCCAGCAGTGACTCGGAAAATCAGCCCCAGCATTTT. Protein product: CASSDSENQPQHF.

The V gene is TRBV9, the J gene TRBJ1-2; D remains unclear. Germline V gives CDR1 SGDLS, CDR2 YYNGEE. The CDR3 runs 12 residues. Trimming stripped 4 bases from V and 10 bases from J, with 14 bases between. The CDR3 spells CASSSSIAAYTF. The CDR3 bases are TGTGCCAGCAGCTCGTCCATCGCCGCCTACACCTTC.

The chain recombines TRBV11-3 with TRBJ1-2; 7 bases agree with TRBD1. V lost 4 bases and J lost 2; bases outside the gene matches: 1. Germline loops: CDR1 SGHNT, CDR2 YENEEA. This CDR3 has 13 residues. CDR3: CASSSDRNYGYTF. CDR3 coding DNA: TGTGCCAGCAGCTCGGACAGGAACTATGGCTACACCTTC.